This TCR beta chain originates from a study of blood T cell repertoires in COVID-19 (dated by TCRdb to 2018 to 2020). Some background on the complete study: The collaborator samples originated in the United States, Italy and Spain and spanned the acute and convalescent phases of COVID-19. Deeply sampled blood TCRbeta repertoires from subjects exposed to, actively infected with, or recovered from COVID-19 were included in the dataset. The material from the prospective study consisted of cDNA or gDNA derived from T cells, B-cell-depleted T cells, or PBMCs. Where HLA class I and class II types were available, the types were taken from metadata supplied by the sample provider, not from assay-based typing. Samples came from the ongoing ImmuneRACE study (first 160 participants) plus 1,254 subjects from 6 global collaborators. A freely available public database, intended as a resource for researchers studying the immune response to SARS-CoV-2, is where the repertoires were released. The sample metadata nearly always contained a de-identified subject ID, COVID-19 status, age in years and sex. Findings and caveats that apply to the study as a whole: How much clinical and demographic metadata was included differed by source and by participant, and the metadata was provided uncurated.

Collaborating institutions collected whole blood in K2EDTA tubes following their own protocols. For TCRbeta analysis, collaborators shipped samples in one of three forms: frozen whole blood, isolated PBMCs, or DNA extracted from either of those sample types. TCRbeta CDR3 regions were amplified from genomic DNA by means of the immunoSEQ Assay, a bias-controlled multiplex PCR. Per the authors' processing: The number of nucleated cells in each sample was estimated by amplification of reference gene primers within the assay. To quantify the absolute abundance of each unique TCRbeta CDR3 rearrangement, sequence reads were collapsed and filtered. Productive Simpson clonality was computed per sample as the square root of Simpson's diversity index over productive rearrangements. TCRdb's version of the immuneACCESS table is confined to in-frame rearrangements and falls short of the full clone set. An unresolved V gene accounts for under half of the shortfall where checked; the remainder is of unknown origin. D and trimming come from the DNA, and the V and J calls and clone size come from that table. The sample profile shows 150,000 to 200,000 clones; roughly four fifths of them were found once. The ten largest clonotypes hold about 2.7% of the sample.

The CDR3 numbers 15 residues from cysteine through phenylalanine. Only the CDR3 portion is preserved as DNA: 45 bases, with reading frame beginning at the first base. The trim is 0 bases for V and 4 bases for J, with a gap of 11 bases between the germline ends. From the germline V gene, CDR1 is SGHRS and CDR2 is YFSETQ. Comment on this clone: This clone's antigen is unknown. No base quality information exists; no much larger clone differs at one position.

This clonotype was obtained from a human donor with acute or convalescent COVID-19. The donor label of this sample is uncertain. Material: peripheral blood. The chain is made from TRBV5-1 and TRBJ1-3, and perhaps TRBD1 as D gene, on 5 matching bases. This receptor carries the CDR3 CASSLAQGLGNTIYF. The base sequence is TGCGCCAGCAGCTTGGCCCAGGGATTAGGAAACACCATATATTTT. Reference TRBV5-1 and TRBJ1-3 genes cover what lies past the CDR3, so the full variable domain is KAGVTQTPRYLIKTRGQQVTLSCSPISGHRSVSWYQQTPGQGLQFLFEYFSETQRNKGNFPGRFSGRQFSNSRSEMNVSTLELGDSALYLCASSLAQGLGNTIYFGEGSWLTVV.